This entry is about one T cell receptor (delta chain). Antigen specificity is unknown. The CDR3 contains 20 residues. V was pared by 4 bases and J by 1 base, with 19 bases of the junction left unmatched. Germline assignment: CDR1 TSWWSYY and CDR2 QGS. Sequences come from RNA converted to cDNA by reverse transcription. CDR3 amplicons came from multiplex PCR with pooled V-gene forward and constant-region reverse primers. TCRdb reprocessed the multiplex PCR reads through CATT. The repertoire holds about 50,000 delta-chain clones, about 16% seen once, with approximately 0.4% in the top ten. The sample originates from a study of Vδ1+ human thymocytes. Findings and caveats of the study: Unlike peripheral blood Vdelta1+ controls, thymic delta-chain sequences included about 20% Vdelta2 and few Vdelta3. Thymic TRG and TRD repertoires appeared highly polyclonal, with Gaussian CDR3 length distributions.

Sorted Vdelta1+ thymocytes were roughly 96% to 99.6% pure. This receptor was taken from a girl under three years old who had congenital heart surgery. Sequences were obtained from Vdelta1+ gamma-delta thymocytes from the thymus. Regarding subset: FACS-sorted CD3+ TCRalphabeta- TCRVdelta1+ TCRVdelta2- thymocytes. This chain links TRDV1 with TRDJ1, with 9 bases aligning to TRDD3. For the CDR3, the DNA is TGTGCTCTTGGGGGAGCCTTCCGTATCCGGGGGATACCAGGCACCGATAAACTCATCTTT. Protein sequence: CALGGAFRIRGIPGTDKLIF.